This is a list of T cell receptor beta chains from one sample in a study of shared clonotypes between healthy human individuals. This table comes from immunoSEQ multiplex PCR, and its TCRdb copy is limited to in-frame clones, with some not included. Of hundreds of thousands of clones in the sample, roughly 95% were seen once. Source material: naive CD8+ T cells sorted from blood. Receptor source: a woman in her 30s in good health. Each CDR3 is given with its conserved first and last residue. D genes are given only for firm matches. Rows may omit the clone size; those that give it use once, few, many or a size class.

NA	TRBD1	TRBV30	TRBJ1-4	TGTGCCTGCTTACCGGGACAGGGCGATGAAAAACTGTTTTTT	CACLPGQGDEKLFF
NA	NA	TRBV19	TRBJ2-1	TGTGCCAGTAGTACTCTCCCCGGTCGGACCAGCCCTGGTGAGCAGTTCTTC	CASSTLPGRTSPGEQFF
NA	TRBD2	TRBV7-8	TRBJ2-1	TGTGCCAGCAGCTTATCGAGCGGGAGTTACAATGAGCAGTTCTTC	CASSLSSGSYNEQFF
NA	NA	TRBV19	TRBJ1-1	TGTGCCAGTAGTATAGTTGGGGGGAACACTGAAGCTTTCTTT	CASSIVGGNTEAFF
NA	NA	TRBV27	TRBJ1-1	TGTGCCAGCAGACTCCTGGGGGGGACCTTCAACACTGAAGCTTTCTTT	CASRLLGGTFNTEAFF
NA	TRBD2	TRBV27	TRBJ2-1	TGTGCCAGCAGTTTATCACTAGCGGGCTACAATGAGCAGTTCTTC	CASSLSLAGYNEQFF
NA	NA	TRBV28	TRBJ2-4	TGTGCCAGCAGAAACCGGGACAATAACATTCAGTACTTC	CASRNRDNNIQYF
NA	NA	TRBV10-1	TRBJ2-7	TGCGCCAGCAGTGAGTCGAGGGAGAGCTACGAGCAGTACTTC	CASSESRESYEQYF
NA	TRBD2	TRBV27	TRBJ2-7	TGTGCCAGCAGCCCGGGGACTAGCGGGAGAAATATCGACGAGCAGTACTTC	CASSPGTSGRNIDEQYF
NA	TRBD1	TRBV19	TRBJ1-1	TGTGCCAGTAGTACCCGACAGGGGCGGGGAGACACTGAAGCTTTCTTT	CASSTRQGRGDTEAFF
NA	TRBD2	TRBV7-2	TRBJ2-1	TGTGCCAGCAGCCCCTATCTGGGAGCGGGAGACGATAATGAGCAGTTCTTC	CASSPYLGAGDDNEQFF
NA	NA	TRBV28	TRBJ1-2	TGTGCCAGCCAACCAGTTAACTATGGCTACACCTTC	CASQPVNYGYTF
NA	NA	TRBV19	TRBJ1-6	TGTGCCAGTTCCCCCTTGTCGGCAGAATCACCCCTCCACTTT	CASSPLSAESPLHF
once	TRBD2	TRBV2	TRBJ2-1	TGTGCCAGCAGTAGTTATCCGGGACTAGCATATGAGCAGTTCTTC	CASSSYPGLAYEQFF
NA	TRBD1	TRBV6-1	TRBJ1-5	TGTGCCAGCAGTGACGGGACAGATCCCAATCAGCCCCAGCATTTT	CASSDGTDPNQPQHF
NA	TRBD2	TRBV9	TRBJ2-1	TGTGCCAGCAGCGTAGGGGTTAGCGGGAACGGTGAGCAGTTCTTC	CASSVGVSGNGEQFF
NA	NA	TRBV28	TRBJ1-2	TGTGCCAGCAGTCCCATTCTGCATACGTCTAATGTGGGCTACACCTTC	CASSPILHTSNVGYTF
NA	TRBD2	TRBV5-6	TRBJ2-7	TGTGCCAGCAGCCTTGGACTAGCGGGATCCTACGAGCAGTACTTC	CASSLGLAGSYEQYF
NA	NA	TRBV19	TRBJ1-3	TGTGCCAGTAGTATAGACGACGAAACTGGAAACACCATATATTTT	CASSIDDETGNTIYF
NA	TRBD1	TRBV5-4	TRBJ2-7	TGTGCCAGCAGCTTGGCGGACAGGTCCCCCTCCTACGAGCAGTACTTC	CASSLADRSPSYEQYF
NA	NA	TRBV6-5	TRBJ2-7	TGTGCCAGCAGTTCCCCCGAGTCACCCCTTGGGGAGCAGTACTTC	CASSSPESPLGEQYF
NA	NA	TRBV7-9	TRBJ2-7	TGTGCCAGCAGCTTCAATCACTACGAGCAGTACTTC	CASSFNHYEQYF
NA	NA	TRBV10-3	TRBJ2-7	TGTGCCATCAAGCAGGACACCTACCCCTACGAGCAGTACTTC	CAIKQDTYPYEQYF
NA	NA	TRBV27	TRBJ1-5	TGTGCCAGCAGTTTAAGGGCTCTGAGCAATCAGCCCCAGCATTTT	CASSLRALSNQPQHF
NA	NA	TRBV6-1	TRBJ2-4	TGTGCCAGCAGACCCAACATACTAGCCAAAAACATTCAGTACTTC	CASRPNILAKNIQYF
NA	NA	TRBV6-5	TRBJ2-3	TGTGCCAGCAGTAAGGTCCCCAGAGTCACAGATACGCAGTATTTT	CASSKVPRVTDTQYF
NA	NA	TRBV28	TRBJ1-1	TGTGCCAGCACCCTCCCGGGGGACACTGAAGCTTTCTTT	CASTLPGDTEAFF
NA	NA	TRBV7-7	TRBJ2-1	TGTGCCAGCAGCTTACTACCCGGATCCTACAATGAGCAGTTCTTC	CASSLLPGSYNEQFF
NA	NA	TRBV6-5	TRBJ2-7	TGTGCCAGCAGCCCTCAGGGGCACTACTACGAGCAGTACTTC	CASSPQGHYYEQYF
NA	TRBD1	TRBV28	TRBJ1-6	TGTGCCAGCAGTACAGAAGGGACAGGGGGCTCACCCCTCCACTTT	CASSTEGTGGSPLHF
NA	NA	TRBV9	TRBJ1-2	TGTGCCAGCAGTGGAGGAGGGTCGTGGGGCTACACCTTC	CASSGGGSWGYTF
NA	NA	TRBV5-1	TRBJ1-1	TGCGCCAGCAGCTTGGGATTCGGGAGGAGGGCGGCTGGAAACACTGAAGCTTTCTTT	CASSLGFGRRAAGNTEAFF
NA	TRBD2	TRBV11-3	TRBJ2-1	TGTGCCAGCAGCTTAGATCTCAGCGGGAGCTACAATGAGCAGTTCTTC	CASSLDLSGSYNEQFF